This TCR beta chain is from a study of Graves' ophthalmopathy and Graves' hyperthyroidism. Findings of the study overall: Ophthalmopathy and stable hyperthyroidism were discriminated by a 13-signature model, with 85% to 90% sensitivity and 70% to 84% specificity. With a specificity of around 76% and a sensitivity of roughly 71%, the model predicted ophthalmopathy progression.

Enrolled hyperthyroidism patients had a new diagnosis, a duration under 2 months, and an age of 18 to 65. The PBMC fraction was derived from over 9 ml of fresh peripheral blood. V was clipped by 4 bases and J by 0 bases, with 11 bases between them. This CDR3 is built from 15 residues. CDR1 is SGHRS and CDR2 is YFSETQ in the germline V gene. This clonotype was recorded at least ten times. Antigen unknown. CDR3 regions of TCR beta were amplified from RNA transcripts. RT-PCR in the first round used HTBI primers; a second-round multiplex PCR followed. A single record per CDR3 protein comes from TCRdb applying MiXCR to the multiplex PCR reads. The table lists about 370,000 distinct CDR3 sequences, about 18% of them singletons, with 2% to 3% in the top ten.

The chain carries TRBV5-1 and TRBJ1-3, with D hard to call. The sample taken for sequencing was peripheral blood. The receptor comes from an adult woman with stable Graves' hyperthyroidism. In nucleotides, the CDR3 is TGCGCCAGCAGCGCCGGACCGAGCTCTGGAAACACCATATATTTT. This encodes CASSAGPSSGNTIYF.